This record covers a single TCR beta chain. The antigen this receptor binds is unknown. No per-base quality is available; no much larger clone lies one base away. This sample was taken from a study of blood T cell repertoires in COVID-19 (dated by TCRdb to 2020 to 2022). Broadly, across the study: Samples from collaborators originated in the United States, Italy and Spain and spanned both the acute and convalescent phases of COVID-19. The prospective study material was composed of cDNA or gDNA derived from T cells, B-cell-depleted T cells, or PBMCs. Subjects who had been exposed to COVID-19, were actively infected with it, or had recovered from it provided the deeply sampled blood TCRbeta repertoires that made up the dataset. A freely available public database, intended as a resource for researchers studying the immune response to SARS-CoV-2, is where the repertoires were released. Samples were obtained from the ongoing ImmuneRACE study (first 160 participants) and from 1,000 to 1,500 subjects provided by 6 global collaborators. Nearly every sample came with metadata listing a de-identified subject ID, COVID-19 status, age in years and sex. HLA class I and class II types, where available, came from metadata supplied by the sample provider rather than from assay-based typing. What the work shows at the level of the full study, not this receptor alone: How much clinical and demographic metadata was included differed by source and by participant, and the metadata was provided uncurated.

At the junction V is shortened by 7 bases and J by 7 bases; bases outside the gene matches: 11. The germline V gene sets CDR1 to ENHRY and CDR2 to SYGVKD. The cysteine opens and the phenylalanine closes a CDR3 of 14 amino acids. Just the 42-base CDR3 DNA is kept, in frame starting at base 1. TCRbeta CDR3 regions were amplified from genomic DNA using the immunoSEQ Assay, a bias-controlled multiplex PCR. On the authors' methods: Nucleated cell counts per sample were estimated from amplification of reference gene primers within the assay. To quantify the absolute abundance of each unique TCRbeta CDR3 rearrangement, sequence reads were collapsed and filtered. Productive Simpson clonality was computed per sample as the square root of Simpson's diversity index over productive rearrangements. In TCRdb, the immuneACCESS table is reduced to in-frame sequences with V and J assigned. These tables do not hold every clone; where another copy was compared, an unresolved V gene accounts for under half, and the others remain unexplained. The V and J calls and clone size are taken from that table; D and trimming were inferred from the DNA. The sample data list over 110,000 clones, and 88% of these were observed just once. Around 1.7% of the sample comes from the top ten.

Each collaborating institution followed its own protocols to collect whole blood in K2EDTA tubes. Collaborator samples were shipped for TCRbeta analysis as frozen whole blood, isolated PBMCs, or DNA extracted from either sample type. The specimen was peripheral blood. The sequence was obtained from a woman aged 45-65 years with acute or convalescent COVID-19. In this chain, TRBV10-3 is recombined with TRBJ1-1, and 8 bases in between align with TRBD1. The CDR3 protein sequence reads: CAITPTGVSGEAFF. The DNA sequence is as follows: TGTGCCATCACCCCGACAGGGGTTAGTGGTGAAGCTTTCTTT.